These T cell receptor beta chains were read from a single sample in a study of blood T cell repertoires in COVID-19. Clones were read by immunoSEQ multiplex PCR, and TCRdb kept only the in-frame ones, dropping some. Counted here are over 200,000 clones, 85% to 90% occurring once; the ten biggest clones make up 0.75% to 1%. Sequenced input: peripheral blood. All receptors come from a woman aged 40 to 50 who had recovered from COVID-19. The CDR3 runs from the conserved cysteine through the conserved F or W. Fields, in order: D gene, J gene, clone size, V gene, CDR3 DNA, CDR3 protein. The D gene is left open where the match is weak. Rows may omit the clone size; those that give it use once, few, many or a size class.

D gene: NA; J gene: TRBJ1-2; clone size: NA; V gene: TRBV28; CDR3 DNA: TGTGCCAGCAGCCCCGGGGGGGACCGCCGTCAGGGCTACACCTTC; CDR3 protein: CASSPGGDRRQGYTF
D gene: NA; J gene: TRBJ2-2; clone size: NA; V gene: TRBV7-9; CDR3 DNA: TGTGCCAGCAGCCCCCGTGGGGGGGCTGAGACCGGGGAGCTGTTTTTT; CDR3 protein: CASSPRGGAETGELFF
D gene: TRBD2; J gene: TRBJ2-7; clone size: NA; V gene: TRBV11-3; CDR3 DNA: TGTGCCAGCAGCTTAGCCGGACTAGCGGGAGGCCCCAGGTACGAGCAGTACTTC; CDR3 protein: CASSLAGLAGGPRYEQYF
D gene: NA; J gene: TRBJ1-3; clone size: NA; V gene: TRBV7-8; CDR3 DNA: TGTGCCAGCAGCCCCACTCCCTCCTCTGGAAACACCATATATTTT; CDR3 protein: CASSPTPSSGNTIYF
D gene: TRBD1; J gene: TRBJ1-3; clone size: NA; V gene: TRBV7-9; CDR3 DNA: TGTGCCAGCAGCTTAGCGCTACAGGGGGGGAACACCATATATTTT; CDR3 protein: CASSLALQGGNTIYF
D gene: TRBD2; J gene: TRBJ2-1; clone size: NA; V gene: TRBV7-9; CDR3 DNA: TGTGCCAGCACCAATAGGGGACTAGGGCCCTACAATGAGCAGTTCTTC; CDR3 protein: CASTNRGLGPYNEQFF
D gene: TRBD2; J gene: TRBJ2-7; clone size: NA; V gene: TRBV30; CDR3 DNA: TGTGCCTGGACCCCCGGGACTAGCGGGCAAGGAAGCTCCTACGAGCAGTACTTC; CDR3 protein: CAWTPGTSGQGSSYEQYF
D gene: NA; J gene: TRBJ1-1; clone size: NA; V gene: TRBV7-9; CDR3 DNA: TGTGCCAGCAGCTTAGCGGTCGGGGGATTGAACACTGAAGCTTTCTTT; CDR3 protein: CASSLAVGGLNTEAFF
D gene: NA; J gene: TRBJ1-3; clone size: NA; V gene: TRBV5-4; CDR3 DNA: TGTGCCAGCAGCTTAGATCCTACAGTCCTGAGCTCTGGAAACACCATATATTTT; CDR3 protein: CASSLDPTVLSSGNTIYF
D gene: TRBD1; J gene: TRBJ1-4; clone size: NA; V gene: TRBV2; CDR3 DNA: TGTGCCAGTAGGGACAGGGGGCAGGTTGGTGAAAAACTGTTTTTT; CDR3 protein: CASRDRGQVGEKLFF
D gene: TRBD1; J gene: TRBJ2-7; clone size: NA; V gene: TRBV3-1/TRBV3-2; CDR3 DNA: TGTGCCAGCAGCCCCGGGACAGGCCACTACGAGCAGTACTTC; CDR3 protein: CASSPGTGHYEQYF
D gene: NA; J gene: TRBJ1-6; clone size: NA; V gene: TRBV30; CDR3 DNA: TGTGCCTGGAGACCCACAGTACCCAGGGGCAGGTCACCCCTCCACTTT; CDR3 protein: CAWRPTVPRGRSPLHF
D gene: TRBD1; J gene: TRBJ1-3; clone size: NA; V gene: TRBV3-1/TRBV3-2; CDR3 DNA: TGTGCCAGCAGACCCGACAGGGCGGCTGGAAACACCATATATTTT; CDR3 protein: CASRPDRAAGNTIYF
D gene: NA; J gene: TRBJ2-1; clone size: NA; V gene: TRBV19; CDR3 DNA: TGTGCCAGTAGTATAGGTGGTAGGGGAAATGAGCAGTTCTTC; CDR3 protein: CASSIGGRGNEQFF
D gene: NA; J gene: TRBJ1-1; clone size: once; V gene: TRBV19; CDR3 DNA: TGTGCCAGTAGTATTGGGTGGGGGGAGGCTGAAGCTTTCTTT; CDR3 protein: CASSIGWGEAEAFF
D gene: NA; J gene: TRBJ2-3; clone size: once; V gene: TRBV5-4; CDR3 DNA: TGTGCCAGCAGCGAGGGGGAGTCCCAGTCGGATTTT; CDR3 protein: CASSEGESQSDF
D gene: NA; J gene: TRBJ2-3; clone size: NA; V gene: TRBV5-4; CDR3 DNA: TGTGCCAGCAGCCGCACCGAGACAGATACGCAGTATTTT; CDR3 protein: CASSRTETDTQYF
D gene: TRBD1; J gene: TRBJ1-1; clone size: NA; V gene: TRBV11-1; CDR3 DNA: TGTGCCAGCAGCTTAGCGGGGACAGGGGGCTGGGGCACTGAAGCTTTCTTT; CDR3 protein: CASSLAGTGGWGTEAFF
D gene: NA; J gene: TRBJ2-4; clone size: NA; V gene: TRBV3-1/TRBV3-2; CDR3 DNA: TGTGCCAGCAGCCAAGCCCTCCGGGGGAACATTCAGTACTTC; CDR3 protein: CASSQALRGNIQYF
D gene: NA; J gene: TRBJ2-3; clone size: NA; V gene: TRBV27; CDR3 DNA: TGTGCCAGCCGCCGCGCGGGAAGGGATACGCAGTATTTT; CDR3 protein: CASRRAGRDTQYF
D gene: TRBD2; J gene: TRBJ2-1; clone size: few; V gene: TRBV27; CDR3 DNA: TGTGCCAGCAGACCCCTCCTGGGTAGGACTAGGTCGGGTGAGCAGTTCTTC; CDR3 protein: CASRPLLGRTRSGEQFF
D gene: NA; J gene: TRBJ2-3; clone size: NA; V gene: TRBV6-2/TRBV6-3; CDR3 DNA: TGTGCCAGCAGTTACTCGAGGGGGGGCCCCAGCACAGATACGCAGTATTTT; CDR3 protein: CASSYSRGGPSTDTQYF
D gene: NA; J gene: TRBJ1-5; clone size: few; V gene: TRBV30; CDR3 DNA: TGTGCCTGGAGTGGGGGGGGGCTGAAGGATCAGCCCCAGCATTTT; CDR3 protein: CAWSGGGLKDQPQHF
D gene: TRBD2; J gene: TRBJ2-2; clone size: NA; V gene: TRBV7-3; CDR3 DNA: TGTGCCAGCAGCTGGGGGAGGGTAGCCGGGTCCGGGGAGCTGTTTTTT; CDR3 protein: CASSWGRVAGSGELFF
D gene: NA; J gene: TRBJ1-6; clone size: NA; V gene: TRBV24-1; CDR3 DNA: TGTGCCACCAGCCCCGGGTGGGGCACACCTATCGGTACCTATAATTCACCCCTCCACTTT; CDR3 protein: CATSPGWGTPIGTYNSPLHF
D gene: NA; J gene: TRBJ2-5; clone size: NA; V gene: TRBV6-1; CDR3 DNA: TGTGCCAGCAGTGAAAGGCAGGGGGGAGAGACCCAGTACTTC; CDR3 protein: CASSERQGGETQYF
D gene: TRBD1; J gene: TRBJ1-1; clone size: once; V gene: TRBV28; CDR3 DNA: TGTGCCAGCAGTTTGGGGGTATTTGGGACAGTGAACACTGAAGCTTTCTTT; CDR3 protein: CASSLGVFGTVNTEAFF
D gene: NA; J gene: TRBJ2-3; clone size: NA; V gene: TRBV11-2; CDR3 DNA: TGTGCCAGCAGCCATTGGCCGCAAAGCACAGATACGCAGTATTTT; CDR3 protein: CASSHWPQSTDTQYF
D gene: NA; J gene: TRBJ2-3; clone size: NA; V gene: TRBV29-1; CDR3 DNA: TGCAGCGTTCCCGGGGATACGCAGTATTTT; CDR3 protein: CSVPGDTQYF
D gene: NA; J gene: TRBJ2-5; clone size: NA; V gene: TRBV19; CDR3 DNA: TGTGCCAGTAGCAGGGGGCTAGCGGGGTACCAAGAGACCCAGTACTTC; CDR3 protein: CASSRGLAGYQETQYF
D gene: TRBD1; J gene: TRBJ1-1; clone size: few; V gene: TRBV12-3/TRBV12-4; CDR3 DNA: TGTGCCAGCAGTTGGGGGGACAGGGGCGCTTTCTTT; CDR3 protein: CASSWGDRGAFF
D gene: TRBD1; J gene: TRBJ1-1; clone size: NA; V gene: TRBV4-1; CDR3 DNA: TGCGCCAGCAGCTTCCGGGACAGGGCGAACACTGAAGCTTTCTTT; CDR3 protein: CASSFRDRANTEAFF
D gene: NA; J gene: TRBJ2-7; clone size: NA; V gene: TRBV3-1/TRBV3-2; CDR3 DNA: TGTGCCAGCAGCCAAAAAGAGCCCGGACAGTATTCCATCCCCACCTACGAGCAGTACTTC; CDR3 protein: CASSQKEPGQYSIPTYEQYF
D gene: TRBD2; J gene: TRBJ2-1; clone size: NA; V gene: TRBV9; CDR3 DNA: TGTGCCAGCAGCGTAGGCGGGAGGGCCCTCAATGAGCAGTTCTTC; CDR3 protein: CASSVGGRALNEQFF
D gene: TRBD2; J gene: TRBJ2-1; clone size: NA; V gene: TRBV19; CDR3 DNA: TGTGCCAGTAGTGGGGCGGGAGGGTCCTACAATGAGCAGTTCTTC; CDR3 protein: CASSGAGGSYNEQFF
D gene: TRBD1; J gene: TRBJ1-5; clone size: once; V gene: TRBV30; CDR3 DNA: TGTGCCTGGAGTGGCAGGGGGGAGCAGCCCCAGCATTTT; CDR3 protein: CAWSGRGEQPQHF
D gene: NA; J gene: TRBJ2-1; clone size: NA; V gene: TRBV2; CDR3 DNA: TGTGCCAGCAGTGTAGGGGGAGCTGGCAATGAGCAGTTCTTC; CDR3 protein: CASSVGGAGNEQFF
D gene: NA; J gene: TRBJ2-7; clone size: NA; V gene: TRBV7-8; CDR3 DNA: TGTGCCAGCAGCCCGACGGGACTGAGCTCCTACGAGCAGTACTTC; CDR3 protein: CASSPTGLSSYEQYF
D gene: NA; J gene: TRBJ2-3; clone size: NA; V gene: TRBV6-2/TRBV6-3; CDR3 DNA: TGTGCCAGCAGCCCACCCGGGACTAGCACAGATACGCAGTATTTT; CDR3 protein: CASSPPGTSTDTQYF
D gene: NA; J gene: TRBJ1-2; clone size: NA; V gene: TRBV6-5; CDR3 DNA: TGTGCCAGCAGTCCCCGCGGCGGGGGCTACTATGGCTACACCTTC; CDR3 protein: CASSPRGGGYYGYTF